These T cell receptor beta chains were read from a single sample in a study of beta chain features in type 1 diabetes. Generated by immunoSEQ multiplex PCR, the TCRdb table keeps only in-frame clones and is missing some. Of roughly 50,000 clones listed, roughly 39% are singletons. The sequencing input was Tregs from blood. Source of these receptors: a man aged 30 to 39 with type 1 diabetes. Each CDR3 is given with its conserved first and last residue. D genes are given only for firm matches. The size field is filled for only some rows; it gives once, few, many or a size class.

j_gene	v_gene	d_gene	abundance	CDR3aa	CDR3nt
TRBJ2-1	TRBV19	NA	NA	CASSMMFENIAQFF	TGTGCCAGTAGTATGATGTTCGAGAATATAGCACAGTTCTTC
TRBJ1-2	TRBV7-9	NA	NA	CASSLAGSNYGYTF	TGTGCCAGCAGCTTAGCGGGCTCTAACTATGGCTACACCTTC
TRBJ1-5	TRBV28	NA	NA	CASSYGGGGRNQPQHF	TGTGCCAGCAGTTACGGTGGGGGAGGGCGCAATCAGCCCCAGCATTTT
TRBJ1-5	TRBV4-3	NA	NA	CASSQVYTNNQPQHF	TGCGCCAGCAGCCAAGTTTACACGAACAATCAGCCCCAGCATTTT
TRBJ1-6	TRBV6-1	TRBD1	NA	CASSEAPGQKIFNSPLHF	TGTGCCAGCAGCGAAGCCCCGGGACAGAAGATTTTTAATTCACCCCTCCACTTT
TRBJ2-5	TRBV5-1	NA	NA	CASSLRQLSETQYF	TGCGCCAGCAGCTTGAGACAACTCAGTGAGACCCAGTACTTC
TRBJ1-1	TRBV18	NA	NA	CASSQEGNTEAFF	TGTGCCAGCTCACAGGAGGGGAACACTGAAGCTTTCTTT
TRBJ2-7	TRBV5-4	NA	NA	CASSRDMDSEQYF	TGTGCCAGCAGCAGGGACATGGATTCCGAGCAGTACTTC
TRBJ2-5	TRBV5-1	TRBD2	few	CASSLSGRIQETQYF	TGCGCCAGCAGCCTGAGCGGGAGGATACAAGAGACCCAGTACTTC
TRBJ2-2	TRBV5-1	NA	NA	CASSLSTGSDSGELFF	TGCGCCAGCAGCTTGTCCACAGGGAGTGACTCCGGGGAGCTGTTTTTT
TRBJ2-1	TRBV18	TRBD1	NA	CASSIQGNEQFF	TGTGCCAGCTCCATACAGGGGAATGAGCAGTTCTTC
TRBJ2-3	TRBV7-2	NA	NA	CASSLDRFTDTQYF	TGTGCCAGCAGCTTAGACAGGTTCACAGATACGCAGTATTTT
TRBJ2-7	TRBV18	NA	NA	CASSPPATGVQYF	TGTGCCAGCTCCCCTCCCGCGACGGGAGTGCAGTACTTC
TRBJ2-4	TRBV7-2	NA	few	CASGRGGTENIQYF	TGTGCCAGCGGCCGAGGGGGAACTGAAAACATTCAGTACTTC
TRBJ2-1	TRBV7-3	NA	few	CASSLGGLGYNEQFF	TGTGCCAGCAGCTTAGGTGGTCTAGGCTACAATGAGCAGTTCTTC
TRBJ2-1	TRBV5-1	NA	few	CASSLMQGKHNEQFF	TGCGCCAGCAGCTTGATGCAGGGTAAGCACAATGAGCAGTTCTTC
TRBJ1-5	TRBV6-5	NA	few	CASSSRRGSNQPQHF	TGTGCCAGCAGTTCTCGTAGGGGAAGCAATCAGCCCCAGCATTTT
TRBJ2-4	TRBV7-9	NA	few	CASSLGAGVGNIQYF	TGTGCCAGCAGCTTAGGGGCAGGGGTTGGAAACATTCAGTACTTC
TRBJ1-5	TRBV28	TRBD1	few	CASRGQGPEPQHF	TGTGCCAGCAGGGGACAGGGACCTGAACCCCAGCATTTT
TRBJ1-1	TRBV11-3	NA	few	CASSLYMNTEAFF	TGTGCCAGCAGCTTATATATGAACACTGAAGCTTTCTTT
TRBJ2-7	TRBV4-2	NA	NA	CASSLGGTYEQYF	TGTGCCAGCAGCTTAGGAGGTACCTACGAGCAGTACTTC
TRBJ2-7	TRBV7-2	TRBD1	NA	CASSLAGQETYEQYF	TGTGCCAGCAGCTTAGCGGGACAGGAGACCTACGAGCAGTACTTC
TRBJ2-1	TRBV18	NA	NA	CASSSARHGSNEQFF	TGTGCCAGCTCAAGCGCTAGACATGGGAGCAATGAGCAGTTCTTC
TRBJ2-1	TRBV4-2	NA	few	CASSSQRVSYNEQFF	TGTGCCAGCAGCTCTCAGCGGGTCTCCTACAATGAGCAGTTCTTC
TRBJ2-7	TRBV15	TRBD2	few	CATSRDSASGAYEQYF	TGTGCCACCAGCAGAGATTCGGCTAGCGGAGCCTACGAGCAGTACTTC
TRBJ2-7	TRBV6-5	NA	few	CASSSGTHTYEQYF	TGTGCCAGCAGTTCCGGGACACATACTTACGAGCAGTACTTC
TRBJ2-5	TRBV25-1	NA	NA	CASSEHGPQETQYF	TGTGCCAGCAGTGAACATGGGCCCCAAGAGACCCAGTACTTC
TRBJ2-1	TRBV18	TRBD2	NA	CASSPGIAGDNEQFF	TGTGCCAGCTCACCCGGAATAGCGGGAGACAATGAGCAGTTCTTC
TRBJ2-2	TRBV2	TRBD1	once	CASSLLGQGNLGELFF	TGTGCCAGCAGTCTACTGGGACAGGGGAATTTAGGGGAGCTGTTTTTT
TRBJ1-2	TRBV2	NA	NA	CASRAGYGYTF	TGTGCCAGCAGGGCAGGCTATGGCTACACCTTC
TRBJ2-5	TRBV27	TRBD2	few	CASRPRLAGLIGMGQETQYF	TGTGCCAGCAGACCGAGACTAGCGGGACTCATAGGGATGGGCCAAGAGACCCAGTACTTC
TRBJ1-4	TRBV5-1	TRBD1	NA	CASSLGTGGNEKLFF	TGCGCCAGCAGCCTCGGGACAGGGGGAAATGAAAAACTGTTTTTT
TRBJ2-5	TRBV7-6	NA	NA	CASSGGGGGGETQYF	TGTGCCAGCAGCGGAGGAGGGGGCGGGGGGGAGACCCAGTACTTC
TRBJ2-5	TRBV27	NA	NA	CASSAPDSGNETQYF	TGTGCCAGCAGTGCCCCGGACAGCGGGAATGAGACCCAGTACTTC
TRBJ2-5	TRBV18	TRBD1	NA	CASSPVGQGETQYF	TGTGCCAGCTCACCAGTGGGACAGGGAGAGACCCAGTACTTC
TRBJ1-1	TRBV6-5	NA	NA	CASSLQGKAFF	TGTGCCAGCAGTCTCCAGGGGAAAGCTTTCTTT
TRBJ2-7	TRBV7-2	TRBD1	few	CASSSNRGQFYEQYF	TGTGCCAGCAGCTCAAACAGGGGGCAGTTCTACGAGCAGTACTTC
TRBJ2-7	TRBV5-1	NA	NA	CASSLDRDEQYF	TGCGCCAGCAGCTTGGACCGGGACGAGCAGTACTTC
TRBJ1-5	TRBV27	NA	NA	CATADRQSSYSNQPQHF	TGTGCCACTGCGGACAGACAAAGTTCTTATAGCAATCAGCCCCAGCATTTT
TRBJ1-1	TRBV30	NA	NA	CAWYPGDTEAFF	TGTGCCTGGTATCCGGGGGACACTGAAGCTTTCTTT
TRBJ1-1	TRBV6-6	NA	NA	CASSYSGANTEAFF	TGTGCCAGCAGTTACTCGGGGGCGAACACTGAAGCTTTCTTT
TRBJ1-5	TRBV7-3	NA	NA	CASSPSMRARSNQPQHF	TGTGCCAGCAGCCCCTCGATGAGGGCCAGGAGCAATCAGCCCCAGCATTTT
TRBJ2-7	TRBV6-1	TRBD1	NA	CASSDPGQGGYEQYF	TGTGCCAGCAGTGACCCGGGACAGGGCGGCTACGAGCAGTACTTC
TRBJ1-3	TRBV28	TRBD1	NA	CASRPGQGYTIYF	TGTGCCAGCAGACCCGGACAGGGATACACCATATATTTT
TRBJ1-1	TRBV28	TRBD1	medium-sized	CASVPGQGATEAFF	TGTGCCAGCGTCCCGGGACAGGGGGCCACTGAAGCTTTCTTT
TRBJ1-5	TRBV7-9	NA	NA	CASSLDRQPQHF	TGTGCCAGCAGCTTAGACCGGCAGCCCCAGCATTTT
TRBJ2-5	TRBV19	NA	NA	CASSIWREETQYF	TGTGCCAGTAGTATATGGCGGGAAGAGACCCAGTACTTC